This TCR beta chain was sequenced for a study of blood T cell repertoires in COVID-19 (dated by TCRdb to about 2020). For the wider study: Collaborator samples came from the United States, Italy and Spain and covered acute and convalescent phases of COVID-19. The material from the prospective study consisted of cDNA or gDNA derived from T cells, B-cell-depleted T cells, or PBMCs. Deeply sampled blood TCRbeta repertoires from subjects exposed to, actively infected with, or recovered from COVID-19 were included in the dataset. The repertoires were released in a freely available public database meant as a resource for research on the immune response to SARS-CoV-2. Samples came from the ongoing ImmuneRACE study (first 160 participants) plus 1,254 subjects from 6 global collaborators. Sample metadata almost always included a de-identified subject ID, COVID-19 status, age in years and sex. Where HLA class I and class II types were available, the types were taken from metadata supplied by the sample provider, not from assay-based typing.

Whole blood was collected in K2EDTA tubes by collaborating institutions according to the institutions' own protocols. For TCRbeta analysis, collaborators shipped samples as frozen whole blood, isolated PBMCs, or DNA extracted from either of those sample types. Including cysteine and phenylalanine, the CDR3 has 13 amino acids. The retained sequence is limited to the CDR3, 39 bases, with the frame set at the first base. V is cut by 7 bases and J by 3 bases, and the space between the germline ends is 10 bases. Sequences MNHEY (CDR1) and SVGAGI (CDR2) are obtained from the germline V gene. Turning to this clone: No antigen is known for it. No much larger clone is present one base from it, and per-base qualities are unavailable.

The immunoSEQ Assay, a bias-controlled multiplex PCR, was used to amplify TCRbeta CDR3 regions from genomic DNA. Per the source publication's procedure: Nucleated cell counts per sample were estimated from amplification of reference gene primers within the assay. Sequence reads were collapsed and filtered to measure the absolute abundance of every unique TCRbeta CDR3 rearrangement. For each sample, productive Simpson clonality was calculated by taking the square root of Simpson's diversity index across productive rearrangements. Sourced from immuneACCESS, this table was stored by TCRdb with only in-frame sequences that have V and J called. A share of the clones is absent; for the studies checked, an unresolved V gene accounts for under half, and the remainder has no known explanation. Clonal size and the V and J genes are those of that table, whereas D and trimming came from the DNA. In all, the sample holds about 230,000 clones, and roughly 83% of those were seen once. The top ten clones comprise under 3% of the sample.

Overall study results and their limits: Clinical and demographic metadata were provided uncurated, with the amount varying by source and participant.

Input material: peripheral blood. The V and J genes are TRBV6-5 and TRBJ1-3; 5 matching bases give a weak D call of TRBD1. The sequence was obtained from a woman aged 65 to 85 with active or convalescent COVID-19. In nucleotide form, the sequence is TGTGCCAGCATGACCCAGGGTGGAAACACCATATATTTT. It specifies CASMTQGGNTIYF.